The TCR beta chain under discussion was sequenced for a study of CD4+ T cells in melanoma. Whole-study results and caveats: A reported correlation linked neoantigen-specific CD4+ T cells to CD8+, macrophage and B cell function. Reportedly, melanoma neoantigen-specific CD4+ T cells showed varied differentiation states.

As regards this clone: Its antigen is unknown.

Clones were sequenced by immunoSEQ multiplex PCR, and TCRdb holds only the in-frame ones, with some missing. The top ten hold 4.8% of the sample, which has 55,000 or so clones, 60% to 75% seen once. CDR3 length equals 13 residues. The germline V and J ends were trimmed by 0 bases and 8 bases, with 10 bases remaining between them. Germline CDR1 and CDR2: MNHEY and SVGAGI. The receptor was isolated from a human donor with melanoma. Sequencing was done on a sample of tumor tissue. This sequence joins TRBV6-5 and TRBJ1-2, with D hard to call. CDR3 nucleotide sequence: TGTGCCAGCAGTTACTCGGCCTCGTCGGGCTACACCTTC. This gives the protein CASSYSASSGYTF.